What follows is one TCR beta chain and its context. The antigen remains unidentified. This entry is derived from a study of CD8+ T cells in alopecia areata. For the study at large: Treatment of the treated patients consisted of oral tofacitinib, 5 to 10 mg twice daily.

Following extraction, RNA underwent reverse transcription to cDNA, which served as the sequencing template. Using immunoSEQ multiplex PCR, the repertoire was profiled, and TCRdb retains in-frame clones only, with some absent. The profile shows more than 110,000 clones, roughly 52% of them singletons. General study findings and limits: Shared TCR sequences were less clear between patients than in mice, possibly partly from HLA diversity.

Per the germline V gene, CDR1 is LNHDA and CDR2 is SQIVND (reference sequence). This CDR3 is 14 amino acids long. J gave up 5 bases and V 7 bases, and 5 bases lay outside the gene matches. Specified treatment: oral pan-JAK inhibitor, 5-10 mg twice daily. Collected material from alopecia areata patients comprised lesional scalp punch biopsies and peripheral blood. This receptor was taken from a human donor with alopecia areata. The V gene is TRBV19, the J gene TRBJ2-1; TRBD1 matches 10 bases. This sample comprised CD8+ T cells sorted from blood, obtained at week 4, from a patient treated with tofacitinib. The CDR3 protein is CASNSGTGDNEQFF. The DNA for the CDR3 is TGTGCCAGTAACTCTGGGACAGGGGACAATGAGCAGTTCTTC.